This T cell receptor (beta chain) came from a study of beta chain features in type 1 diabetes. This clone was counted a few times. Its cognate antigen is unknown. The investigators reverse transcribed all of the isolated RNA, so they sequenced expressed TCRB transcripts. This table comes from immunoSEQ multiplex PCR, and its TCRdb copy is limited to in-frame clones, with some not included. The sample lists roughly 400,000 clones, about 14% occurring once. Germline values: CDR1 SGHTA, CDR2 FQGTGA. V lost 4 bases to trimming and J lost 4 bases, with 14 bases between them. CDR3 length equals 15 residues. Study findings and constraints: In type 1 diabetes patients, VDJ junctions had fewer insertions; deletions at these junctions were more frequent. For Type 1 diabetes patients, all four CD4+ subsets carried TCRB CDR3s that were moderately but significantly shorter.

The specimen sequenced was naive CD4+ T cells from blood. The origin of this receptor is a woman between 18 and 29 years old in good health. The chain is built from TRBV7-3 and TRBJ2-1; D is perhaps TRBD1 (6 bases). This CDR3 reads CASSSWTAQYNEQFF. CDR3 bases: TGTGCCAGCAGCTCCTGGACAGCGCAATACAATGAGCAGTTCTTC.